These 15 T cell receptor beta chains were sequenced from one sample in a study of OX40 agonist ivuxolimab in advanced cancers. Profiling relied on immunoSEQ multiplex PCR, and the TCRdb table lists in-frame clones only, not all of them. The sample records nearly 110,000 clones, roughly 90% being singletons. The source material was CD4+ or CD8+ T cells sorted from blood, sampled in a trial of the OX40 agonist ivuxolimab. These receptors all stem from an adult with an advanced solid tumor such as melanoma, head and neck, liver or kidney cancer.

The genes are TRBV27 and TRBJ2-1; D is uncertain. Germline CDR1 reads MNHEY; CDR2 reads SMNVEV (reference sequence). The CDR3 is made up of 14 amino acids. Between the trimmed V and J ends, which lost 5 bases and 5 bases, there was a span of 13 bases. This CDR3 reads CASSGRPIDNEQFF. The DNA of the CDR3 is TGTGCCAGCAGTGGCCGACCCATCGACAATGAGCAGTTCTTC.

The V call is TRBV6-1, the J call TRBJ2-4; D call uncertain. CDR3 size: 13 residues. The germline V gene has CDR1 MNHNS and CDR2 SASEGT. V lost 10 bases and J 0 bases, leaving 10 bases between the germline ends. The DNA for the CDR3 is TGTGCCATCGACCCTGCAGCCAAAAACATTCAGTACTTC. This gives the protein CAIDPAAKNIQYF.

The V gene is TRBV18, the J gene TRBJ1-1; no firm D call. The CDR3 covers 13 residues. V was cut by 3 bases and J by 1 base, with 6 bases left in between. The germline CDR1 and CDR2 sequences are KGHSH and LQKENI. The CDR3 spells CASSPSENTEAFF. The CDR3 nucleotides read TGTGCCAGCTCACCTTCAGAGAACACTGAAGCTTTCTTT.

The chain joins TRBV28 to TRBJ2-7; D uncertain. Trimming removed 6 bases from V and 1 base from J, with 16 bases in between. CDR3 length equals 15 residues. Germline-derived CDR1 and CDR2 are MDHEN and SYDVKM. The CDR3 region has the DNA TGTGCCAGCAGCCCCATAAAGTGGGGTTCCTACGAGCAGTACTTC. This sequence encodes CASSPIKWGSYEQYF. Drawing the rest from reference TRBV28 and TRBJ2-7, the complete variable domain is DVKVTQSSRYLVKRTGEKVFLECVQDMDHENMFWYRQDPGLGLRLIYFSYDVKMKEKGDIPEGYSVSREKKERFSLILESASTNQTSMYLCASSPIKWGSYEQYFGPGTRLTVT.

The count of this clone is one. The V gene is TRBV6-4, the J gene TRBJ2-3, with TRBD2 identical over 7 bases. This CDR3 is built from 15 residues. Germline V gives CDR1 MRHNA, CDR2 SNTAGT. V dropped 5 bases and J dropped 6; count of bases not matched to a gene: 11. In DNA form, the CDR3 reads TGTGCCAGCAGTCAGGCTAGCGGAGGACTGGATACGCAGTATTTT. This translates into CASSQASGGLDTQYF.

This chain connects TRBV28 to TRBJ1-5, with 7 positions matching TRBD1. Germline CDR1 reads MDHEN; CDR2 reads SYDVKM. The CDR3 totals 13 residues. V shed 10 bases, J shed 4 bases, and the junction held 7 bases outside the gene matches. The DNA for the CDR3 is TGTGCCACCCAGGGGGGGGGAAATCAGCCCCAGCATTTT. Translated: CATQGGGNQPQHF. The full variable domain, its missing parts supplied by reference TRBV28 and TRBJ1-5, is DVKVTQSSRYLVKRTGEKVFLECVQDMDHENMFWYRQDPGLGLRLIYFSYDVKMKEKGDIPEGYSVSREKKERFSLILESASTNQTSMYLCATQGGGNQPQHFGDGTRLSIL.

This rearrangement joins TRBV7-2 to TRBJ1-2; TRBD1 is a possible D gene (6 bases). The germline gives CDR1 SGHTA, CDR2 FQGNSA. The V end lost 7 bases, the J end lost 8 bases, and 23 bases lay between the germline ends. The CDR3 extends over 15 amino acids. CDR3 protein: CASTPGGSPGGGYTF. The DNA of the CDR3 is TGTGCCAGCACCCCTGGAGGTAGTCCGGGGGGCGGCTACACCTTC.

The chain is built from TRBV5-1 and TRBJ2-1; D possibly uses TRBD1 or TRBD2 (5 bases each). The CDR3 length is 17 residues. The V end was cut by 4 bases, the J end by 0 bases, with 17 bases between. The germline V gene encodes CDR1 SGHRS and CDR2 YFSETQ. CDR3 nucleotide sequence: TGCGCCAGCAGCCGCCCACAGGCAACTAGCTCCTACAATGAGCAGTTCTTC. Residues: CASSRPQATSSYNEQFF.

The V gene is TRBV28, the J gene TRBJ1-2; D remains ambiguous. Trimming left V 2 bases short and J 3 bases short, with 4 bases between. The germline gives CDR1 MDHEN, CDR2 SYDVKM. The CDR3 has 12 residues. The CDR3 protein is CASSLDDYGYTF. The DNA for the CDR3 is TGTGCCAGCAGTTTAGACGACTATGGCTACACCTTC.

The chain employs TRBV7-9 and TRBJ2-1; no clear D gene. Germline lookup yields CDR1 SEHNR and CDR2 FQNEAQ (reference sequence). The CDR3 is made up of 13 amino acids. The V end lost 2 bases, the J end lost 6 bases, and 8 bases lay between the germline ends. The CDR3 here is CASSLLGPNEQFF. In nucleotides, the CDR3 is TGTGCCAGCAGCTTATTGGGCCCCAATGAGCAGTTCTTC.

Concerning this clone: Other nucleotide sequences in the sample specify the same CDR3. The rearrangement links TRBV7-9 to TRBJ2-1; D remains ambiguous. The CDR3 runs to 12 residues. The V gene's germline CDR1 is SEHNR and CDR2 FQNEAQ (reference sequence). Trimming left V 2 bases short and J 4 bases short, with 3 bases between. CDR3 residues: CASSLSYNEQFF. The CDR3 bases are TGTGCCAGCAGCTTAAGTTACAATGAGCAGTTCTTC.

The chain couples TRBV11-3 to TRBJ1-1; possible D gene TRBD1, 5 bases. Germline values: CDR1 SGHNT, CDR2 YENEEA. The CDR3 is 14 amino acids. V was trimmed by 5 bases and J by 1 base, leaving 11 bases between them. As DNA, the CDR3 is TGTGCCAGCAGCCCATTAAGGGGGAACACTGAAGCTTTCTTT. This gives the protein CASSPLRGNTEAFF.

The chain is built from TRBV28 and TRBJ1-2, with a weak D call TRBD1 (5 bases). Germline loops: CDR1 MDHEN, CDR2 SYDVKM. This CDR3 is 16 amino acids long. The V end was cut by 3 bases, the J end by 3 bases, with 17 bases between. The CDR3 sequence is CASSFQGRGWDYGYTF. The CDR3 bases are TGTGCCAGCAGTTTTCAAGGACGGGGGTGGGACTATGGCTACACCTTC.

This clone came up once. The V and J genes are TRBV12-5 and TRBJ2-7, with TRBD1 as a possible D gene (6 bases). Germline CDR1 LGHNT, CDR2 FRNRAP. This CDR3 comprises 13 residues. Trimming took 4 bases from V and 2 from J, leaving 9 bases between them. Here the CDR3 DNA reads TGTGCTAGTGGTTCCCGGGACACCTACGAGCAGTACTTC. This gives the protein CASGSRDTYEQYF.

This chain links TRBV21-1 with TRBJ1-4. TRBV21-1 is designated a pseudogene. CDR3 length: 16 amino acids. CDR3 in amino acids: CASSNPAGPTNEKLFF. CDR3 nucleotides: TGTGCCAGCAGCAATCCGGCAGGACCAACTAATGAAAAACTGTTTTTT.